Detailed here is one TCR beta chain. TCRdb's table, derived via immunoSEQ multiplex PCR, lists solely in-frame clones and lacks some. The sample contains 15,000 to 25,000 clones, over 80% of which appear only once. This specimen comes from a study of preoperative IRX-2 immunotherapy in early breast cancer. The sample's treatment: preoperative locoregional IRX-2 cytokine immunotherapy. The CDR3 spans 16 residues. V was trimmed by 4 bases and J by 7 bases, leaving 17 bases between them. The germline V gene encodes CDR1 LNHDA and CDR2 SQIVND (reference sequence). The clonotype comes from a human donor with breast cancer. This chain connects TRBV19 to TRBJ1-6; tentative D call: TRBD1 (6 bases). Specimen: lymph node tissue, collected after IRX-2 immunotherapy. The CDR3 sequence is CASSNPLTGFNSPLHF. The CDR3 coding sequence is TGTGCCAGTAGTAACCCCTTGACAGGATTCAATTCACCCCTCCACTTT.